This T cell receptor (beta chain) is drawn from a study of cytotoxic CD8 clonotypes in ibrutinib-treated CLL. Study-wide context: The response samples were taken once patients had been treated for a median of about 12 months, range 6 to 36. Study results and limitations: Sustained-remission patients were sampled at different times than progressing patients were. Clonality increased at ibrutinib response, then returned toward baseline at progression.

Method: immunoSEQ multiplex PCR; TCRdb's copy keeps in-frame clones and lacks some. The table lists 30,000 or so clones, approximately 62% of them singletons. Germline assignment: CDR1 LNHDA and CDR2 SQIVND (reference sequence). CDR3 length equals 15 residues. Trimming took off 3 bases at V and 3 bases at J, with 15 bases between the two ends. Of note for this clone: Its antigen is unknown.

From cryopreserved PBMCs came 1.5 to 2.5 micrograms of genomic DNA used for TCR beta libraries. The receptor comes from a human donor with chronic lymphocytic leukemia. V gene TRBV19 combines with J gene TRBJ2-7; D might be TRBD2 (6 bases). The sequencing used PBMCs, collected before ibrutinib treatment. CDR3 bases: TGTGCCAGTAGTATTGGGACGGGGGTTGTCTACGAGCAGTACTTC. Translated, it gives CASSIGTGVVYEQYF.